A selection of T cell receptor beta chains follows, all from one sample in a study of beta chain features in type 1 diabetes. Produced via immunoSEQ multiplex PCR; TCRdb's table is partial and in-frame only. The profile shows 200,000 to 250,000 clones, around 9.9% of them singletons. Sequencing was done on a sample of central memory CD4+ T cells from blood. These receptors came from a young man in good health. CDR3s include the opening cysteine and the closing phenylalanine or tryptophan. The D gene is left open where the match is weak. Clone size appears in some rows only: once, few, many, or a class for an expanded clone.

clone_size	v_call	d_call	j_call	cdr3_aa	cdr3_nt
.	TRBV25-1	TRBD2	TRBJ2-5	CASSVSGGPTGTQYF	TGTGCCAGCAGTGTCAGCGGGGGTCCCACAGGGACCCAGTACTTC
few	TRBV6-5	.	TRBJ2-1	CASSEYGPYNEQFF	TGTGCCAGCAGTGAATATGGGCCGTACAATGAGCAGTTCTTC
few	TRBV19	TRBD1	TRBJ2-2	CASRTTGGGGELFF	TGTGCCAGTAGAACAACAGGGGGCGGCGGGGAGCTGTTTTTT
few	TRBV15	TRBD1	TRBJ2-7	CATSRDREAYEQYF	TGTGCCACCAGCAGGGACAGGGAGGCCTACGAGCAGTACTTC
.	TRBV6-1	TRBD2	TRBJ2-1	CASSGTSGSRDEQFF	TGTGCCAGCAGTGGGACTAGCGGGAGTAGGGATGAGCAGTTCTTC
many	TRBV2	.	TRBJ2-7	CASTTPRGSHYEQYF	TGTGCCAGCACCACTCCTCGCGGGTCTCACTACGAGCAGTACTTC
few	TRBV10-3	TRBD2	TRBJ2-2	CAIGPGVAGPGELFF	TGTGCCATCGGGCCGGGGGTAGCGGGACCCGGGGAGCTGTTTTTT
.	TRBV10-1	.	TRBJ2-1	CASSEGTSGEQFF	TGCGCCAGCAGTGAGGGGACCTCGGGTGAGCAGTTCTTC
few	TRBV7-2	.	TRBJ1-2	CASSLLGANYGYTF	TGTGCCAGCAGCTTACTCGGGGCGAACTATGGCTACACCTTC
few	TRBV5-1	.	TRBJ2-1	CASSLEAGEYEQFF	TGCGCCAGCAGCTTGGAAGCAGGGGAATACGAGCAGTTCTTC
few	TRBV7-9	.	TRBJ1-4	CASSSPGMMGEKLFF	TGTGCCAGCAGCTCCCCCGGGATGATGGGTGAAAAACTGTTTTTT
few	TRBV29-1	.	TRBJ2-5	CSVGRSTETQYF	TGCAGCGTTGGACGGTCGACAGAGACCCAGTACTTC
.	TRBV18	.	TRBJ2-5	CASSPGETQYF	TGTGCCAGCTCACCCGGCGAGACCCAGTACTTC